This TCR beta chain is drawn from a study of blood T cell repertoires in COVID-19. Study as a whole: The study drew acute and convalescent COVID-19 samples from the United States, Italy and Spain. T cells, B-cell-depleted T cells, or PBMCs supplied cDNA or gDNA.

This CDR3 has 17 amino acids. Germline CDR1 and CDR2: LGHDT and YNNKEL (reference sequence). V gave up 4 bases and J gave up 3 bases, with 16 bases separating them. Authors' analysis steps: Amplification of reference gene primers was used by the study to estimate nucleated cell counts. Data came from immunoSEQ multiplex PCR; TCRdb stores just in-frame clones and leaves some out. V, J and clone size reflect that table, while D and trimming were determined from the DNA. The table records more than 150,000 clones, 84% of them present only once. This TCR was sampled from a man aged 30 to 45 with active or convalescent COVID-19. This rearrangement joins TRBV3-1 (or the pseudogene TRBV3-2) to TRBJ2-6; D might be TRBD1 (9 bases). The sequenced sample was peripheral blood. CDR3 region: CASSLGTGTSGANVLTF. CDR3 sequence (DNA): TGTGCCAGCAGCCTAGGGACAGGGACTAGTGGGGCCAACGTCCTGACTTTC.